The next 27 T cell receptor beta chains were all read from a single sample in a study of response to subunit inactivated influenza vaccine. One entry per CDR3 protein, called by TCRdb with MiXCR from the RT-PCR reads. The table includes 600,000 to 700,000 distinct CDR3 sequences, 14% detected once. Sequencing was performed on PBMCs from blood, taken roughly 2 weeks before vaccination. The receptors here all came from a man between 45 and 60 years old who received an inactivated influenza vaccine.

The CDR3 sequence: CASKDSGVNEQFF. The DNA of the CDR3 is TGCGCCAGCAAGGACAGCGGTGTGAATGAGCAGTTCTTC. The rearrangement joins TRBV5-1 to TRBJ2-1, with D tentatively TRBD1 (6 bases). The germline V and J ends were trimmed by 6 bases and 7 bases, with 14 bases remaining between them. Germline lookup yields CDR1 SGHRS and CDR2 YFSETQ. The CDR3 contains 13 residues.

This clonotype has a handful of counts. This chain connects TRBV10-3 to TRBJ2-4, with D hard to call. Germline V lookup: CDR1 ENHRY, CDR2 SYGVKD. Trimming shortened V by 3 bases and J by 1 base, and 7 bases separated the two germline ends. This CDR3 contains 14 residues. CDR3 protein: CAISELGAKNIQYF. CDR3 nucleotides: TGTGCCATCAGTGAATTGGGGGCCAAAAACATTCAGTACTTC.

This chain links TRBV5-1 with TRBJ2-5, with D possibly being TRBD2 (6 bases). The ends were cut back, 4 bases at V and 2 bases at J, with 12 bases in the middle. The V gene's germline CDR1 is SGHRS and CDR2 YFSETQ. This CDR3 has 14 residues. The CDR3 reads CASSDYGSQETQYF. The CDR3, as DNA: TGCGCCAGCAGCGACTACGGGAGTCAAGAGACCCAGTACTTC.

This clonotype was recorded a few times. V gene TRBV6-1 combines with J gene TRBJ2-1; no firm D call. V lost 4 bases to trimming and J lost 7 bases, with 14 bases between them. Germline-derived CDR1 and CDR2 are MNHNS and SASEGT. This CDR3 is built from 14 residues. CDR3 sequence (DNA): TGTGCCAGCAGTGCCCGTTTGGTAGGAAATGAGCAGTTCTTC. Encoded protein: CASSARLVGNEQFF.

This chain joins TRBV12-3 or TRBV12-4 and TRBJ1-5; TRBD1 agrees at 10 bases. V gave up 6 bases and J gave up 2 bases; unmatched junction bases: 7. The CDR3 extends over 16 amino acids. The CDR3 region has the DNA TGTGCCAGCAGACAGACAGGGGGCGCCGGCAATCAGCCCCAGCATTTT. Its protein product is CASRQTGGAGNQPQHF.

The sample holds a few counts of this clonotype. The CDR3 nucleotides are TGCAGTGCTAGAGATCCGGGACACAGCTCCTACGAGCAGTACTTC. Protein sequence: CSARDPGHSSYEQYF. The chain links TRBV20-1 to TRBJ2-7, with D perhaps TRBD1 (6 bases). Looked up from germline, CDR1 is DFQATT and CDR2 is SNEGSKA (reference sequence). V shed 0 bases and J shed 0 bases, with 12 bases lying between them. This CDR3 is built from 15 residues.

The chain couples TRBV10-3 to TRBJ2-3; tentative D call: TRBD2 (5 bases). Germline CDR1 ENHRY, CDR2 SYGVKD. The V end lost 3 bases, the J end lost 3 bases, and 13 bases lay between the germline ends. The CDR3 is 15 amino acids. CDR3 region: CAISESSRGTDTQYF. The CDR3 DNA reads as TGTGCCATCAGTGAATCTTCCCGAGGGACAGATACGCAGTATTTT.

The chain joins TRBV6-1 to TRBJ2-7, with 11 bases that match TRBD2. V dropped 6 bases and J dropped 6; count of bases not matched to a gene: 1. This CDR3 is built from 12 residues. Germline loops: CDR1 MNHNS, CDR2 SASEGT. The CDR3 DNA follows: TGTGCCAGCAGGACTAGCGGGGTCGAGCAGTACTTC. Residues: CASRTSGVEQYF.

The chain couples TRBV4-2 to TRBJ1-2, with TRBD1 matching 9 bases. Per germline, CDR1 LGHNA and CDR2 YNFKEQ. With 5 bases clipped from V and 1 base from J, the junction kept 20 bases outside the gene matches. This CDR3 region has 20 residues. CDR3 loop: CASSGAPGQGPFPNNYGYTF. CDR3 bases: TGTGCCAGCAGCGGCGCCCCCGGACAGGGGCCATTTCCAAATAACTATGGCTACACCTTC.

In its sample, this clonotype was seen a few times. The V call is TRBV7-2, the J call TRBJ2-5, with D perhaps TRBD1 or TRBD2 (5 bases each). CDR3 length: 17 amino acids. V was shortened by 2 bases and J by 4 bases, with 20 bases between the two germline ends. The V gene's germline CDR1 is SGHTA and CDR2 FQGNSA. As DNA, the CDR3 is TGTGCCAGCAGCTTATCTCAGCTTACCTCGGGACGAGAGACCCAGTACTTC. This sequence encodes CASSLSQLTSGRETQYF.

The V call is TRBV3-1, the J call TRBJ2-7; D may be TRBD1 or TRBD2 (6 bases each). Germline loops: CDR1 LGHDT, CDR2 YNNKEL (reference sequence). CDR3 size: 14 residues. Trimming shortened V by 7 bases and J by 3 bases, and 16 bases separated the two germline ends. The CDR3 DNA reads TGTGCCAGCAAGGGGGGCCGAAACCACTACGAGCAGTACTTC. It specifies CASKGGRNHYEQYF.

The V call is TRBV2, the J call TRBJ2-3; 8 positions agree with TRBD2. The CDR3 extends over 16 amino acids. Germline assignment: CDR1 SNHLY and CDR2 FYNNEI. V shed 8 bases and J 3 bases; nucleotides not matched to a gene: 13. In nucleotides, the CDR3 is TGTGCCAGCCGACGTGGCCTAGCGGGCCAGACAGATACGCAGTATTTT. This codes for CASRRGLAGQTDTQYF. The variable domain in full, with the rest retrieved from reference TRBV2 and TRBJ2-3, is EPEVTQTPSHQVTQMGQEVILRCVPISNHLYFYWYRQILGQKVEFLVSFYNNEISEKSEIFDDQFSVERPDGSNFTLKIRSTKLEDSAMYFCASRRGLAGQTDTQYFGPGTRLTVL.

V is TRBV12-3 or TRBV12-4 and J is TRBJ2-1, with 8 bases lining up with TRBD2. This CDR3 region has 14 residues. V lost 7 bases and J lost 10; bases outside the gene matches: 12. CDR3 bases: TGTGCCAGCACCCTTCCGGGACTAGGGGCCGAGCAGTTCTTC. This gives the protein CASTLPGLGAEQFF.

This clonotype has just a few counts. The J gene is TRBJ2-7, the V gene TRBV28; perhaps TRBD1 as D (7 bases). From germline, CDR1 is MDHEN and CDR2 SYDVKM. This CDR3 comprises 14 residues. Trimming took 0 bases from V and 4 from J, leaving 10 bases between them. For the CDR3, the DNA is TGTGCCAGCAGTTTATGGACAGGGAGGTACGAGCAGTACTTC. It codes for CASSLWTGRYEQYF.

In this sample, this clonotype turned up a few times. The rearrangement links TRBV10-3 to TRBJ2-5, with D unresolved. Germline lookup yields CDR1 ENHRY and CDR2 SYGVKD. The CDR3 sequence is 12 residues long. Deletions cut 7 bases from V and 1 base from J, with 7 bases between. CDR3 bases: TGTGCCATCAAGAACTTCCAAGAGACCCAGTACTTC. It codes for CAIKNFQETQYF.

This clonotype showed up just once. This chain joins TRBV15 and TRBJ1-4, with 8 bases lining up with TRBD1. Losses at the gene ends were 1 base for V and 5 bases for J; bases not matched to a gene: 0. The CDR3 length is 14 residues. Germline V gene lookup returns CDR1 LNHNV and CDR2 YYDKDF (reference sequence). The CDR3 sequence is CATSRGQGNEKLFF. The DNA for the CDR3 is TGTGCCACCAGCAGAGGACAGGGGAATGAAAAACTGTTTTTT.

The chain has TRBV29-1 and TRBJ2-5; D not certain. This CDR3 comprises 12 residues. CDR1 is SQVTM and CDR2 is ANQGSEA in the germline V gene. Trimming removed 5 bases at V and 0 bases at J, with 7 bases between. The CDR3 nucleotides are TGCAGCGTTCGGGCGAACCAAGAGACCCAGTACTTC. Protein sequence: CSVRANQETQYF.

This chain joins TRBV18 and TRBJ2-5, with 10 bases fitting TRBD1. There are 15 residues in the CDR3. Trimming removed 6 bases from V and 1 base from J; junction bases left unmatched: 5. In germline, CDR1 is KGHSH, CDR2 LQKENI. The DNA for the CDR3 is TGTGCCAGCTCGTCCGGGACAGGGGCCCAAGAGACCCAGTACTTC. This encodes CASSSGTGAQETQYF.

This clonotype was detected many times. J is TRBJ2-1 and V is TRBV6-1, with 7 bases fitting TRBD1. Per germline, CDR1 MNHNS and CDR2 SASEGT. This CDR3 spans 14 amino acids. Germline trimming cut 5 bases from V and 4 bases from J; bases unmatched to any gene: 5. The CDR3 DNA sequence: TGTGCCAGCAGTCCGGGACAGAGGTACAATGAGCAGTTCTTC. Translating gives CASSPGQRYNEQFF.

This clonotype was seen a handful of times. The V and J genes are TRBV6-2 or TRBV6-3 and TRBJ1-5; D is unclear. The length of the CDR3 is 17 residues. Trimming took off 3 bases at V and 4 bases at J, with 19 bases between the two ends. From germline, CDR1 is MNHEY and CDR2 SVGEGT. The CDR3 is CASSYPPAGWKNQPQHF. Here the CDR3 DNA reads TGTGCCAGCAGTTATCCACCGGCCGGTTGGAAAAATCAGCCCCAGCATTTT.

This clonotype turned up a few times. The chain carries TRBV5-1 and TRBJ2-2; TRBD1 agrees at 9 bases. The CDR3 has 15 amino acids. With V trimmed by 6 bases and J by 6 bases, 9 bases remained unmatched. Germline assignment: CDR1 SGHRS and CDR2 YFSETQ. The CDR3 reads CASTESGTGPGELFF. The CDR3 DNA reads as TGCGCCAGCACCGAATCAGGGACAGGGCCCGGGGAGCTGTTTTTT.

This rearrangement joins TRBV2 to TRBJ2-7; D assignment may be TRBD1 or TRBD2 (5 bases each). Trimming took off 9 bases at V and 2 bases at J, with 14 bases between the two ends. This CDR3 spans 13 amino acids. From germline, CDR1 is SNHLY and CDR2 FYNNEI. CDR3 protein: CARRGTGTYEQYF. The CDR3 DNA sequence: TGTGCCAGGAGAGGGACGGGAACCTACGAGCAGTACTTC.

This sequence joins TRBV6-1 and TRBJ1-1; D remains unclear. Trimming left V 4 bases short and J 1 base short, with 7 bases between. The CDR3 totals 13 residues. CDR1 is MNHNS and CDR2 is SASEGT in the germline V gene. CDR3 sequence: CASSGRQNTEAFF. The CDR3 DNA sequence: TGTGCCAGCAGTGGCCGACAGAACACTGAAGCTTTCTTT.

This clonotype was counted ten times or more. This sequence joins TRBV20-1 and TRBJ2-3, with D tentatively TRBD1 or TRBD2 (5 bases each). The CDR3 has 12 amino acids. Per the germline V gene, CDR1 is DFQATT and CDR2 is SNEGSKA (reference sequence). V was trimmed by 3 bases and J by 4 bases, leaving 8 bases between them. CDR3 in amino acids: CSASPGPDTQYF. DNA for the CDR3: TGCAGTGCTAGCCCGGGGCCAGATACGCAGTATTTT.

The CDR3 DNA reads as TGTGCCAGCAGTTTTTTTCGCTCCGGGACCCAGTACTTC. It translates to CASSFFRSGTQYF. The J gene is TRBJ2-5, the V gene TRBV12-3 or TRBV12-4; no reliable D call. V lost 3 bases to trimming and J lost 7 bases, with 12 bases between them. The CDR3 consists of 13 residues.

This clonotype appeared many times. The rearrangement links TRBV10-3 to TRBJ2-1; perhaps TRBD2 as D (6 bases). Per germline, CDR1 ENHRY and CDR2 SYGVKD. CDR3 length equals 13 residues. With 0 bases removed from V and 12 bases from J, the gap between germline ends came to 12 bases. CDR3 loop: CAISESKVSGQFF. The DNA for the CDR3 is TGTGCCATCAGTGAGTCGAAGGTTAGCGGGCAGTTCTTC.

This clonotype occurred many times. The chain is built from TRBV5-1 and TRBJ2-7; possible D gene TRBD1, 6 bases. Trimming shortened V by 0 bases and J by 3 bases, and 10 bases separated the two germline ends. This CDR3 contains 14 residues. The germline CDR1 and CDR2 sequences are SGHRS and YFSETQ. The CDR3 DNA reads TGCGCCAGCAGCTTGGGTACAGGGATCTACGAGCAGTACTTC. This codes for CASSLGTGIYEQYF.